A single sample is the source of the 25 T cell receptor beta chains below, sequenced in a study of CD8+CD57+ T cells in acquired aplastic anemia. Genomic DNA templated the TCR beta VDJ and CDR3 profiling. Using its own MiXCR run on the reads, TCRdb lists one record per CDR3 protein. The sample lists approximately 170,000 distinct CDR3 sequences, roughly 56% occurring once. The material sequenced was sorted CD4+, CD8+, or CD8+CD57+ T cells (not recorded which) from PBMCs. These receptors came from a human donor in good health, serving as a control.

The genes are TRBV20-1 and TRBJ2-5, with 7 bases lining up with TRBD2. The CDR3 consists of 13 residues. Trimming removed 1 base from V and 5 bases from J; junction bases left unmatched: 4. Germline CDR1 is DFQATT and CDR2 is SNEGSKA (reference sequence). For the CDR3, the DNA is TGCAGTGCTAGAGGGGGGGGAGGGGAGACCCAGTACTTC. Translated: CSARGGGGETQYF.

The chain is built from TRBV9 and TRBJ1-1; D is uncertain. The germline gives CDR1 SGDLS, CDR2 YYNGEE. The CDR3 totals 9 residues. V lost 0 bases to trimming and J lost 9 bases, with 0 bases between them. The CDR3 DNA sequence: TGTGCCAGCAGCGTAGAAGCTTTCTTT. It specifies CASSVEAFF.

This clonotype was picked up many times. The chain recombines TRBV7-2 with TRBJ2-7; TRBD1 matches at 7 bases. J was trimmed by 2 bases and V by 5 bases; bases with no gene match: 6. This CDR3 comprises 14 residues. CDR1 and CDR2 from the germline V gene are SGHTA and FQGNSA. CDR3 amino acids: CASSGGQTTYEQYF. As DNA, the CDR3 is TGTGCCAGCAGCGGGGGACAGACCACCTACGAGCAGTACTTC.

V usage is TRBV28 and J usage is TRBJ1-4, with TRBD1 identical over 9 bases. The CDR3 is made up of 15 amino acids. V lost 5 bases, J lost 7 bases, and 8 bases stayed unmatched. Germline lookup yields CDR1 MDHEN and CDR2 SYDVKM. The CDR3 loop reads CASSIYRGQAEKLFF. In nucleotides, the CDR3 is TGTGCCAGCAGTATATACAGGGGGCAGGCTGAAAAACTGTTTTTT.

V gene TRBV10-3 combines with J gene TRBJ2-5, with D possibly TRBD2 on 5 matching bases. The V gene lost 7 bases and the J gene lost 4 bases, with 13 bases spanning the gap. There are 13 residues in the CDR3. Per the germline V gene, CDR1 is ENHRY and CDR2 is SYGVKD. CDR3 sequence (DNA): TGTGCCATCACCCGGGAAGGAGGAGAGACCCAGTACTTC. It is translated as CAITREGGETQYF.

This clonotype was detected once. This sequence joins TRBV19 and TRBJ1-2, with D perhaps TRBD1 (6 bases). Trimming removed 6 bases at V and 8 bases at J, with 16 bases between. Germline-derived CDR1 and CDR2 are LNHDA and SQIVND (reference sequence). The CDR3 length is 13 residues. CDR3: CASRPPGAGGYTF. DNA for the CDR3: TGTGCCAGTAGACCCCCAGGGGCCGGGGGCTACACCTTC. Filled out from reference TRBV19 and TRBJ1-2, the complete variable domain reads DGGITQSPKYLFRKEGQNVTLSCEQNLNHDAMYWYRQDPGQGLRLIYYSQIVNDFQKGDIAEGYSVSREKKESFPLTVTSAQKNPTAFYLCASRPPGAGGYTFGSGTRLTVV.

V is TRBV29-1 and J is TRBJ2-1, with 8 bases that match TRBD1. The closer fit of TRBJ2-5 to the DNA end suggests the J call may be wrong. In germline, CDR1 is SQVTM, CDR2 ANQGSEA. The CDR3 sequence is 10 residues long. CDR3 coding DNA: TGCAGCGTAGACAGGGGGACCCAGTACTTC. Encoded protein: CSVDRGTQYF.

This chain links TRBV2 with TRBJ1-2; D is uncertain. Trimming cost V 7 bases and J 8 bases, with 11 bases left between them. The CDR3 length is 11 residues. The germline CDR1 and CDR2 sequences are SNHLY and FYNNEI. The DNA of the CDR3 is TGTGCCAGCACGCAATTAAGGGGCTACACCTTC. Encoded protein: CASTQLRGYTF. The entire variable domain, with the rest obtained from reference TRBV2 and TRBJ1-2, is as follows: EPEVTQTPSHQVTQMGQEVILRCVPISNHLYFYWYRQILGQKVEFLVSFYNNEISEKSEIFDDQFSVERPDGSNFTLKIRSTKLEDSAMYFCASTQLRGYTFGSGTRLTVV.

This clonotype was recorded many times. The J gene is TRBJ2-5, the V gene TRBV14; unclear D gene. The CDR3 sequence is 13 residues long. From germline, CDR1 is SGHDN and CDR2 FVKESK. The V end was cut by 4 bases, the J end by 0 bases, with 6 bases between. CDR3 amino acids: CASSPRNQETQYF. The CDR3 DNA reads as TGTGCCAGCAGCCCCCGGAACCAAGAGACCCAGTACTTC.

The sample holds many counts of this clonotype. The chain employs TRBV5-5 and TRBJ1-5; D is ambiguous. The germline V gene has CDR1 SGHKS and CDR2 YYEKEE (reference sequence). This CDR3 is built from 19 residues. V was shortened by 2 bases and J by 0 bases, with 21 bases between the two germline ends. CDR3 coding DNA: TGTGCCAGCAGCTTCCTCGGGTCTAACAGTAGGGATAGCAATCAGCCCCAGCATTTT. Its protein is CASSFLGSNSRDSNQPQHF.

The rearrangement joins TRBV10-3 to TRBJ2-7, with D unresolved. Germline lookup yields CDR1 ENHRY and CDR2 SYGVKD. CDR3 length: 11 amino acids. V lost 8 bases and J 5 bases, leaving 10 bases between the germline ends. The CDR3 spells CAIGVGDEQYF. The CDR3 coding sequence is TGTGCCATCGGGGTTGGGGACGAGCAGTACTTC.

The genes are TRBV15 and TRBJ1-3; TRBD1 might be the D (6 bases). Germline CDR1 LNHNV, CDR2 YYDKDF (reference sequence). This CDR3 contains 18 residues. Deletions cut 0 bases from V and 7 bases from J, with 22 bases between. CDR3 sequence: CATSRDQGGPFHGNTIYF. In DNA, the CDR3 is TGTGCCACCAGCAGAGATCAAGGGGGGCCCTTCCATGGGAACACCATATATTTT.

This clonotype was counted a single time. The chain couples TRBV2 to TRBJ1-5, with D maybe TRBD1 (5 bases). Trimming removed 3 bases from V and 4 bases from J, with 10 bases in between. There are 14 residues in the CDR3. CDR1 SNHLY and CDR2 FYNNEI come from the germline V gene. The CDR3 loop reads CASSETNRNQPQHF. CDR3 DNA: TGTGCCAGCAGTGAGACGAACAGGAATCAGCCCCAGCATTTT.

In its sample, this clonotype was seen many times. This chain connects TRBV10-1 to TRBJ2-7; a possible D gene is TRBD2 (5 bases). With 3 bases removed from V and 3 bases from J, the gap between germline ends came to 12 bases. The CDR3 consists of 14 residues. The germline V gene has CDR1 WNHNN and CDR2 SYGVQD (reference sequence). The CDR3 spells CASSDGGPSYEQYF. For the CDR3, the DNA is TGCGCCAGCAGTGATGGCGGGCCGAGCTACGAGCAGTACTTC.

Many counts were recorded for this clonotype. The V gene is TRBV28, the J gene TRBJ2-3; D could derive from TRBD1 or TRBD2 (5 bases each). CDR1 and CDR2 from the germline V gene are MDHEN and SYDVKM. The CDR3 length is 16 residues. V shed 4 bases and J shed 6 bases, with 20 bases lying between them. The CDR3 region is CASSSPRDRRRDTQYF. In nucleotides, the CDR3 is TGTGCCAGCAGTTCCCCCCGGGACCGAAGACGGGATACGCAGTATTTT.

The table lists this clonotype with many counts. This chain joins TRBV6-2 or TRBV6-3 and TRBJ1-2, with TRBD1 identical over 8 bases. The germline gives CDR1 MNHEY, CDR2 SVGEGT. After removal of 7 bases from V and 4 bases from J, the junction contained 8 bases not matched to a gene. This CDR3 is 14 amino acids long. This CDR3 reads CASTRTGNRYGYTF. As DNA, the CDR3 is TGTGCCAGCACTAGGACAGGGAACCGCTATGGCTACACCTTC.

The table lists this clonotype with many counts. The chain has TRBV20-1 and TRBJ2-7; D is possibly TRBD1 or TRBD2 (6 bases each). CDR1 and CDR2 (germline): DFQATT, SNEGSKA (reference sequence). The CDR3 consists of 13 residues. V lost 6 bases to trimming and J lost 9 bases, with 21 bases between them. CDR3 nucleotides: TGCAGTGCCCGGAGGGGGGCCGGGAATCCGCAGTACTTC. It encodes CSARRGAGNPQYF.

This clonotype was found many times. The chain links TRBV5-5 to TRBJ1-1; perhaps TRBD1 as D (5 bases). V lost 1 base and J 4 bases, leaving 14 bases between the germline ends. This CDR3 has 15 residues. Germline V CDR1 and CDR2: SGHKS, YYEKEE (reference sequence). As DNA, the CDR3 is TGTGCCAGCAGCTTGTTCGGGGGAACGAGCACTGAAGCTTTCTTT. Its protein is CASSLFGGTSTEAFF. The whole variable domain, filled in from reference TRBV5-5 and TRBJ1-1, reads DAGVTQSPTHLIKTRGQQVTLRCSPISGHKSVSWYQQVLGQGPQFIFQYYEKEERGRGNFPDRFSARQFPNYSSELNVNALLLGDSALYLCASSLFGGTSTEAFFGQGTRLTVV.

For this clonotype: A much larger clone differs from this one at a single base, so this may be a read error. The chain joins TRBV6-4 to TRBJ2-1, with D hard to call. Per the germline V gene, CDR1 is MRHNA and CDR2 is SNTAGT. The CDR3 sequence is 15 residues long. The CDR3 DNA follows: TGTGCCAGCAGTTTCACCGGGTCAAAGTACAGTGAGCAGTTCTTC. Its protein product is CASSFTGSKYSEQFF.

This clonotype was recorded at least ten times. The V call is TRBV28, the J call TRBJ1-4; unclear D gene. Trimming took 6 bases from V and 7 from J, leaving 15 bases between them. The CDR3 is made up of 14 amino acids. Germline CDR1 reads MDHEN; CDR2 reads SYDVKM. The CDR3 spells CASSLAGRVEKLFF. The CDR3 nucleotides read TGTGCCAGCAGCCTCGCTGGAAGGGTTGAAAAACTGTTTTTT.

This chain uses TRBV5-1 with TRBJ2-5; 13 bases align to TRBD2. In germline, CDR1 is SGHRS, CDR2 YFSETQ. V lost 4 bases, J lost 0 bases, and 9 bases stayed unmatched. This CDR3 contains 18 residues. The CDR3 protein is CASSPPSLAGGHQETQYF. CDR3 DNA sequence: TGCGCCAGCAGCCCCCCGTCACTAGCGGGGGGGCACCAAGAGACCCAGTACTTC. The whole variable domain, remainder taken from reference TRBV5-1 and TRBJ2-5, is KAGVTQTPRYLIKTRGQQVTLSCSPISGHRSVSWYQQTPGQGLQFLFEYFSETQRNKGNFPGRFSGRQFSNSRSEMNVSTLELGDSALYLCASSPPSLAGGHQETQYFGPGTRLLVL.

The V call is TRBV3-1, the J call TRBJ1-6; D not resolved. V dropped 4 bases and J dropped 9 bases, with 13 bases sitting between them. CDR1 LGHDT and CDR2 YNNKEL come from the germline V gene (reference sequence). This CDR3 comprises 14 residues. As DNA, the CDR3 is TGTGCCAGCAGCCGGGTCGGGCGAGGTTCACCCCTCCACTTT. Its protein product is CASSRVGRGSPLHF.

The chain couples TRBV5-1 to TRBJ2-7, with D possibly matching TRBD2 (6 bases). Germline V gene data show CDR1 as SGHRS and CDR2 as YFSETQ. The CDR3 runs 16 residues. V shed 1 base and J shed 0 bases, with 14 bases lying between them. CDR3 sequence: CASSLQVRDSSYEQYF. The CDR3 coding sequence is TGCGCCAGCAGCTTGCAGGTGCGGGATAGCTCCTACGAGCAGTACTTC.

Remarks on this clonotype: A read error is possible here, since a much larger clone lies one base away. The chain employs TRBV4-1 and TRBJ2-1; a weak D match, TRBD1 (6 bases). The CDR3 has 15 amino acids. Germline V CDR1 and CDR2: MGHRA, YSYEKL. CDR3 region: CANSRGEGDYNEQFF. The CDR3, as DNA: TGCGCCAACAGCCGAGGTGAGGGGGACTACAATGAGCAGTTCTTC.

This clonotype was observed once. The chain has TRBV19 and TRBJ1-1, with D unresolved. Trimming took off 2 bases at V and 0 bases at J, with 10 bases between the two ends. Germline CDR1 is LNHDA and CDR2 is SQIVND (reference sequence). The CDR3 loop spans 15 amino acids. The CDR3: CASSIQLSMNTEAFF. The DNA of the CDR3 is TGTGCCAGTAGTATACAGCTATCTATGAACACTGAAGCTTTCTTT. Drawing the rest from reference TRBV19 and TRBJ1-1, the complete variable domain is DGGITQSPKYLFRKEGQNVTLSCEQNLNHDAMYWYRQDPGQGLRLIYYSQIVNDFQKGDIAEGYSVSREKKESFPLTVTSAQKNPTAFYLCASSIQLSMNTEAFFGQGTRLTVV.